These 30 T cell receptor beta chains were sequenced from one sample in a study of OX40 agonist ivuxolimab in advanced cancers. Produced via immunoSEQ multiplex PCR; TCRdb's table is partial and in-frame only. The table records 75,000 to 100,000 clones, more than 80% of them present only once. The source material was CD4+ or CD8+ T cells sorted from blood, sampled in a trial of the OX40 agonist ivuxolimab. The receptors here all came from an adult with an advanced solid tumor such as melanoma, head and neck, liver or kidney cancer.

The J gene is TRBJ2-1, the V gene TRBV5-8, with D uncertain. Trimming pared 0 bases from V and 7 bases from J, leaving 5 bases between. This CDR3 contains 12 residues. Germline V gives CDR1 SGHTS, CDR2 YDEGEE. The CDR3 DNA reads TGTGCCAGCAGCTTGGGCCATAATGAGCAGTTCTTC. Residues: CASSLGHNEQFF.

This chain links TRBV11-1 with TRBJ1-4, with a possible D match to TRBD1 (5 bases). The CDR3 sequence is 16 residues long. The germline V gene encodes CDR1 SGHAT and CDR2 FQDESV (reference sequence). The germline V and J ends were trimmed by 3 bases and 0 bases, with 11 bases remaining between them. CDR3 amino acids: CASSFGQGATNEKLFF. As DNA, the CDR3 is TGTGCCAGCAGCTTTGGGCAGGGCGCAACTAATGAAAAACTGTTTTTT.

This CDR3 is CASSLSAGGLSYNEQFF. The DNA of the CDR3 is TGTGCCAGCTCACTCTCGGCGGGGGGGCTGTCCTACAATGAGCAGTTCTTC. The chain carries TRBV18 and TRBJ2-1, with TRBD2 identical over 9 bases. This CDR3 region has 17 residues. The trim removed 4 bases at V and 1 base at J, leaving 8 bases unmatched. Per the germline V gene, CDR1 is KGHSH and CDR2 is LQKENI.

This clone was seen only once. The rearrangement links TRBV28 to TRBJ1-5; no clear D gene. The CDR3 contains 16 residues. The germline V gene has CDR1 MDHEN and CDR2 SYDVKM. The V end was cut by 5 bases, the J end by 5 bases, with 19 bases between. The CDR3 spells CASSPDPVRLHQPQHF. The CDR3 DNA follows: TGTGCCAGCAGTCCTGACCCAGTTCGACTCCATCAGCCCCAGCATTTT. Looking up the rest from reference TRBV28 and TRBJ1-5 gives the full variable domain: DVKVTQSSRYLVKRTGEKVFLECVQDMDHENMFWYRQDPGLGLRLIYFSYDVKMKEKGDIPEGYSVSREKKERFSLILESASTNQTSMYLCASSPDPVRLHQPQHFGDGTRLSIL.

The chain uses TRBV2 and TRBJ1-1, with D unclear. The CDR3 contains 13 residues. Per the germline V gene, CDR1 is SNHLY and CDR2 is FYNNEI. V lost 5 bases, J lost 4 bases, and 11 bases lay in between. CDR3 nucleotide sequence: TGTGCCAGCAGTACCGGATGGGGCACTGAAGCTTTCTTT. Translation: CASSTGWGTEAFF.

The rearrangement links TRBV5-1 to TRBJ2-1; 9 nucleotides match TRBD2. Per the germline V gene, CDR1 is SGHRS and CDR2 is YFSETQ. The ends lost 0 bases at V and 7 bases at J; junction bases unmatched: 8. The CDR3 is 16 amino acids. The CDR3 DNA reads as TGCGCCAGCAGCTTGGCGGTAGCGGGGGTTGGGAATGAGCAGTTCTTC. It translates to CASSLAVAGVGNEQFF.

The chain employs TRBV7-9 and TRBJ1-1, with TRBD1 matching 7 bases. This CDR3 is built from 15 residues. Germline V gene data show CDR1 as SEHNR and CDR2 as FQNEAQ (reference sequence). V shed 5 bases and J 4 bases; nucleotides not matched to a gene: 10. The CDR3 is CASSHPTGPPTEAFF. DNA of the CDR3: TGTGCCAGCAGCCACCCGACAGGGCCTCCCACTGAAGCTTTCTTT.

The chain has TRBV4-3 and TRBJ1-2; D remains ambiguous. V lost 0 bases and J 0 bases, leaving 14 bases between the germline ends. CDR3 length equals 17 residues. Germline CDR1 and CDR2: LGHNA and YSLEER. Here the CDR3 reads CASSQDPTTAANYGYTF. The CDR3, as DNA: TGCGCCAGCAGCCAAGATCCAACCACAGCAGCTAACTATGGCTACACCTTC.

The V gene is TRBV6-5, the J gene TRBJ1-5, with TRBD1 as a possible D gene (5 bases). Germline V CDR1 and CDR2: MNHEY, SVGAGI. The CDR3 loop spans 13 amino acids. Deletions cut 6 bases from V and 6 bases from J, with 12 bases between. DNA for the CDR3: TGTGCCAGCAGACTCGACAGCGGTCAGCCCCAGCATTTT. This codes for CASRLDSGQPQHF.

The J gene is TRBJ2-7, the V gene TRBV7-9, with a possible D match to TRBD1 (6 bases). The CDR3 is 16 residues long. Trimming cost V 2 bases and J 0 bases, with 14 bases left between them. CDR1 is SEHNR and CDR2 is FQNEAQ in the germline V gene (reference sequence). Here the CDR3 DNA reads TGTGCCAGCAGCTTACTCGACAGGAAAAGCTCCTACGAGCAGTACTTC. Translated: CASSLLDRKSSYEQYF. Using reference TRBV7-9 and TRBJ2-7 for the parts outside the CDR3, the full variable domain is DTGVSQNPRHKITKRGQNVTFRCDPISEHNRLYWYRQTLGQGPEFLTYFQNEAQLEKSRLLSDRFSAERPKGSFSTLEIQRTEQGDSAMYLCASSLLDRKSSYEQYFGPGTRLTVT.

V and J are TRBV7-6 and TRBJ1-4, with D unresolved. This CDR3 is 16 amino acids long. With 0 bases removed from V and 7 bases from J, the gap between germline ends came to 15 bases. CDR1 is SGHVS and CDR2 is FNYEAQ in the germline V gene. The DNA for the CDR3 is TGTGCCAGCAGCTTAGCCCCCGGCGGGCGCCTTGAAAAACTGTTTTTT. It encodes CASSLAPGGRLEKLFF.

The gene calls are TRBV13 and TRBJ1-2, with D possibly matching TRBD1 (6 bases). The CDR3 extends over 19 amino acids. Germline V gene lookup returns CDR1 PRHDT and CDR2 FYEKMQ (reference sequence). Trimming took 5 bases from V and 6 from J, leaving 31 bases between them. The CDR3 here is CASSPPNAGVPPQGHGYTF. CDR3 bases: TGTGCCAGCAGCCCCCCCAACGCAGGGGTTCCTCCCCAGGGCCATGGCTACACCTTC.

The chain carries TRBV21-1 and TRBJ2-5. TRBV21-1 is a pseudogene segment. This CDR3 spans 16 amino acids. The CDR3 sequence is CASSKVRGASQETQYF. The CDR3 coding sequence is TGTGCCAGCAGCAAAGTAAGGGGGGCTAGCCAAGAGACCCAGTACTTC.

This chain uses TRBV18 with TRBJ2-3; TRBD1 might be the D (6 bases). Germline V lookup: CDR1 KGHSH, CDR2 LQKENI. V was pared by 1 base and J by 0 bases, with 8 bases between. This CDR3 is 15 amino acids long. The CDR3 here is CASSPRTVSTDTQYF. CDR3 sequence (DNA): TGTGCCAGCTCACCACGGACAGTTAGCACAGATACGCAGTATTTT.

The rearrangement links TRBV4-2 to TRBJ2-3; a possible D gene is TRBD1 (6 bases). CDR1 and CDR2 from the germline V gene are LGHNA and YNFKEQ. Trimming pared 3 bases from V and 1 base from J, leaving 11 bases between. This CDR3 comprises 15 residues. The CDR3 here is CASSQATGGTDTQYF. CDR3 DNA: TGTGCCAGCAGCCAGGCGACAGGAGGCACAGATACGCAGTATTTT.

V usage is TRBV5-6 and J usage is TRBJ1-2, with D possibly matching TRBD1 (6 bases). V lost 0 bases and J 7 bases, leaving 16 bases between the germline ends. The CDR3 has 15 residues. Germline V gene lookup returns CDR1 SGHDT and CDR2 YYEEEE. The CDR3: CASSLGRGGPLGYTF. The DNA for the CDR3 is TGTGCCAGCAGCTTGGGGCGAGGGGGGCCTCTTGGCTACACCTTC.

The rearrangement uses TRBV7-2 and TRBJ2-5, with D maybe TRBD2 (6 bases). The CDR3 runs to 18 residues. CDR1 and CDR2 (germline): SGHTA, FQGNSA. Trimming removed 5 bases from V and 4 bases from J, with 26 bases in between. Here the CDR3 DNA reads TGTGCCAGCAGCCGTGGAGGGTGGCGTCTCGAAACTGCAGAGACCCAGTACTTC. Its translation: CASSRGGWRLETAETQYF.

This rearrangement joins TRBV28 to TRBJ2-7, with TRBD1 identical over 7 bases. CDR3 length: 13 residues. The germline V gene has CDR1 MDHEN and CDR2 SYDVKM. Trimming at V came to 6 bases and at J to 6 bases, leaving 8 bases not matched to a gene. This chain's CDR3 is CASSTGNRGEQYV. The CDR3 DNA sequence: TGTGCCAGCAGCACAGGGAACAGGGGCGAGCAGTACGTC.

Comment on this clone: The junction departs from the called germline gene at one end, perhaps through a read error. The chain employs TRBV11-3 and TRBJ2-2, with D possibly TRBD2 on 6 matching bases. From germline, CDR1 is SGHNT and CDR2 YENEEA. The CDR3 runs to 15 residues. The CDR3, as DNA: TGTGCCAGCAGCCTAGACAGCACGGGGGCCGGGGAGCTGTTTTTT. The encoded protein is CASSLDSTGAGELFF.

This clone was seen once. This chain connects TRBV2 to TRBJ2-3; D perhaps matches TRBD1 (6 bases). The CDR3 is 12 amino acids. Germline lookup yields CDR1 SNHLY and CDR2 FYNNEI. The ends were cut back, 1 base at V and 13 bases at J, with 12 bases in the middle. The chain's CDR3 is CASSEGTGPEYF. The CDR3 DNA sequence: TGTGCCAGCAGTGAAGGTACAGGGCCGGAGTATTTT.

The gene calls are TRBV5-1 and TRBJ2-1; 16 bases fit TRBD2. V lost 4 bases and J lost 1; bases outside the gene matches: 5. Germline V CDR1 and CDR2: SGHRS, YFSETQ. The CDR3 is made up of 18 amino acids. CDR3 sequence (DNA): TGCGCCAGCAGCCACGGGACTAGCGGGGGGGAGTCCTACAATGAGCAGTTCTTC. It is translated as CASSHGTSGGESYNEQFF.

V gene TRBV6-1 combines with J gene TRBJ1-1; possible D gene TRBD1, 5 bases. The CDR3 runs to 13 residues. Germline CDR1 and CDR2: MNHNS and SASEGT. Trimming cost V 7 bases and J 1 base, with 10 bases left between them. CDR3 in amino acids: CASTVGENTEAFF. The CDR3 DNA sequence: TGTGCCAGCACCGTAGGGGAGAACACTGAAGCTTTCTTT.

In nucleotides, the CDR3 is TGCAGCGTTTCCTATGGTAGAATTTCTAACTACGAGCAGTACTTC. Residues: CSVSYGRISNYEQYF. The chain joins TRBV29-1 to TRBJ2-7; the D is unclear. The V and J ends lost 5 bases and 3 bases respectively, with 20 bases between them. The CDR3 contains 15 residues. Germline lookup yields CDR1 SQVTM and CDR2 ANQGSEA.

The rearrangement uses TRBV29-1 and TRBJ2-3; 11 bases are shared with TRBD2. J lost 1 base, V lost 4 bases, and 4 bases had no gene match. This CDR3 comprises 15 residues. Germline values: CDR1 SQVTM, CDR2 ANQGSEA. In DNA, the CDR3 is TGCAGCGTTGTTCTAGCGGGGGGCCGCACAGATACGCAGTATTTT. Its translation is CSVVLAGGRTDTQYF.

The chain is built from TRBV6-6 and TRBJ2-7; TRBD1 matches 8 bases. CDR1 is MNHNY, CDR2 SVGAGI, per germline (reference sequence). This CDR3 region has 13 residues. V dropped 6 bases and J dropped 0; count of bases not matched to a gene: 1. This chain's CDR3 is CASRGQGSYEQYV. In DNA form, the CDR3 reads TGTGCCAGCAGAGGACAGGGCTCCTACGAGCAGTACGTC.

Only one count was recorded for this clone. The chain joins TRBV9 to TRBJ2-5; TRBD2 agrees at 8 bases. Looked up from germline, CDR1 is SGDLS and CDR2 is YYNGEE. The CDR3 consists of 15 residues. J lost 5 bases, V lost 0 bases, and 6 bases had no gene match. The CDR3 region has the DNA TGTGCCAGCAGCGTAGGAGCGGGGGAAGCGGAGACCCAGTACTTC. Translating it yields CASSVGAGEAETQYF.

J is TRBJ2-4 and V is TRBV19; D unclear. This CDR3 contains 15 residues. Trimming shortened V by 1 base and J by 2 bases, and 9 bases separated the two germline ends. The germline CDR1 and CDR2 sequences are LNHDA and SQIVND (reference sequence). In DNA, the CDR3 is TGTGCCAGTAGTATAGGGCGGCTTACCAAAAACATTCAGTACTTC. This sequence encodes CASSIGRLTKNIQYF.

The chain joins TRBV5-1 to TRBJ2-5; 11 nucleotides agree with TRBD1. The CDR3 extends over 16 amino acids. CDR1 SGHRS and CDR2 YFSETQ come from the germline V gene. Trimming removed 3 bases from V and 5 bases from J; junction bases left unmatched: 9. This CDR3 reads CASSSTGQGAFETQYF. DNA of the CDR3: TGCGCCAGCAGCTCGACTGGACAGGGGGCGTTTGAGACCCAGTACTTC.

Here the CDR3 reads CASSISSQDTQYF. The CDR3 DNA sequence: TGTGCCAGCAGCATATCTAGTCAAGATACGCAGTATTTT. The V and J genes are TRBV11-3 and TRBJ2-3; no firm D call. The CDR3 consists of 13 residues. V lost 5 bases, J lost 5 bases, and 11 bases lay in between. Germline loops: CDR1 SGHNT, CDR2 YENEEA.

The chain uses TRBV6-5 and TRBJ2-7, with D perhaps TRBD1 (5 bases). Trimming removed 8 bases at V and 4 bases at J, with 12 bases between. The germline V gene has CDR1 MNHEY and CDR2 SVGAGI. The CDR3 runs 12 residues. The DNA of the CDR3 is TGTGCCAGCGGAAGGGGCAGGTACGAGCAGTACTTC. Its translation is CASGRGRYEQYF.